A selection of T cell receptor beta chains follows, all from one sample in a study of cytomegalovirus exposure and HLA in healthy donors. The repertoire was sequenced with immunoSEQ multiplex PCR; TCRdb's copy has only in-frame clones and lacks some. Of roughly 120,000 clones in the sample, about four fifths were seen once. The sequencing sample was made of PBMCs. The receptors stem from a woman aged 60 to 75 in good health and CMV-seropositive. Each CDR3 is given with its conserved first and last residue. A D gene is named only where the DNA matches it firmly. Expanded clones are given a class, and other clones once, few, many or no size at all.

V gene	D gene	CDR3 length	clone size	J gene	CDR3 protein	CDR3 DNA
TRBV29-1	-	14	-	TRBJ2-1	CSVAPLMRVSEQFF	TGCAGCGTTGCCCCGCTAATGAGAGTAAGTGAGCAGTTCTTC
TRBV18	-	14	-	TRBJ1-2	CASSPRQALGGYTF	TGTGCCAGCTCACCACGACAGGCCTTGGGTGGCTACACCTTC
TRBV19	-	12	-	TRBJ2-3	CASSRSRDTQYF	TGTGCCAGTAGTAGGTCTAGAGATACGCAGTATTTT
TRBV15	-	15	-	TRBJ1-1	CATSRGTTGNTEAFF	TGTGCCACCAGCAGGGGGACTACAGGGAACACTGAAGCTTTCTTT
TRBV4-1	TRBD1	17	-	TRBJ1-6	CASSQRGLTGRNSPLHF	TGCGCCAGCAGCCAGAGGGGGCTGACAGGGCGGAATTCACCCCTCCACTTT
TRBV9	TRBD2	13	-	TRBJ2-3	CASNSGGGDTQYF	TGTGCCAGCAATAGCGGGGGCGGGGATACGCAGTATTTT
TRBV5-1	TRBD1	15	-	TRBJ1-5	CASSLQGRWNQPQHF	TGCGCCAGCAGCCTACAGGGGAGGTGGAATCAGCCCCAGCATTTT
TRBV27	-	15	-	TRBJ2-2	CASSLFIGGLGELFF	TGTGCCAGCAGTTTATTTATAGGAGGGCTCGGGGAGCTGTTTTTT
TRBV4-2	-	15	-	TRBJ1-1	CASSQELRGNTEAFF	TGTGCCAGCAGCCAAGAGTTAAGGGGGAACACTGAGGCTTTCTTT
TRBV6-1	TRBD1	15	-	TRBJ1-1	CASSSSSTGFTEAFF	TGTGCCAGCAGTTCTTCCTCGACAGGGTTCACTGAAGCTTTCTTT
TRBV7-2	-	13	-	TRBJ1-5	CASSIRGNQPQHF	TGTGCCAGCAGCATAAGGGGGAATCAGCCCCAGCATTTT
TRBV7-2	-	14	-	TRBJ1-6	CASRHDSRWSPLHF	TGTGCCAGCAGGCACGACAGCCGGTGGTCACCCCTCCACTTT
TRBV30	-	12	-	TRBJ1-2	CAWSPTDYGYTF	TGTGCCTGGAGTCCGACAGACTATGGCTACACCTTC
TRBV5-1	TRBD2	17	-	TRBJ2-7	CASSLGLAGTSSYEQYF	TGCGCCAGCAGCTTGGGACTAGCGGGAACGAGCTCCTACGAGCAGTACTTC
TRBV10-3	TRBD2	14	-	TRBJ2-2	CAIKAGGVIGELFF	TGTGCCATCAAAGCGGGGGGTGTTATCGGGGAGCTGTTTTTT
TRBV10-3	TRBD2	15	-	TRBJ2-3	CAITPGQGGADTQYF	TGTGCCATCACTCCGGGGCAGGGAGGGGCTGATACGCAGTATTTT
TRBV7-7	TRBD1	15	-	TRBJ1-4	CASSPGQGPLEKLFF	TGTGCCAGCAGCCCCGGACAGGGGCCCCTTGAAAAACTGTTTTTT
TRBV18	TRBD1	16	-	TRBJ1-1	CASSPGTGIMNTEAFF	TGTGCCAGCTCACCAGGGACAGGAATCATGAACACTGAAGCTTTCTTT
TRBV2	-	14	-	TRBJ1-5	CASSRTGINQPQHF	TGTGCCAGCAGTAGAACAGGCATCAATCAGCCCCAGCATTTT
TRBV7-2	TRBD1	14	-	TRBJ1-6	CASSLRDRDSPLHF	TGTGCCAGCAGCTTAAGGGACAGGGACTCACCCCTCCACTTT
TRBV7-2	-	16	-	TRBJ2-5	CASSLLSGPGWETQYF	TGTGCCAGCAGCCTCCTCTCGGGCCCGGGGTGGGAGACCCAGTACTTC
TRBV14	-	14	-	TRBJ2-7	CASSQGRGPYEQYF	TGTGCCAGCAGCCAAGGCAGGGGCCCCTACGAGCAGTACTTC
TRBV7-8	TRBD2	15	-	TRBJ2-7	CASSVTSGVPYEQYF	TGTGCCAGCAGTGTAACTAGCGGGGTTCCCTACGAGCAGTACTTC
TRBV6-5	-	16	-	TRBJ1-1	CASSYSVQAKNTEAFF	TGTGCCAGCAGTTACTCCGTACAGGCTAAGAACACTGAAGCTTTCTTT
TRBV7-9	-	17	-	TRBJ2-3	CASSLDPYRELADTQYF	TGTGCCAGCAGCTTAGACCCTTACCGGGAACTTGCCGATACGCAGTATTTT
TRBV7-9	-	14	few	TRBJ2-7	CASSPEGLHYEQYF	TGTGCCAGCAGCCCTGAGGGACTTCATTACGAGCAGTACTTC
TRBV7-2	TRBD1	15	-	TRBJ2-5	CASSLFTGAQETQYF	TGTGCCAGCAGCTTATTCACAGGGGCGCAAGAGACCCAGTACTTC
TRBV7-9	-	14	-	TRBJ1-4	CASSRGHLNEKLFF	TGTGCCAGCAGCCGTGGACACCTTAATGAAAAACTGTTTTTT
TRBV2	TRBD1	14	few	TRBJ2-7	CASSGPGTGYEQYF	TGTGCCAGCAGCGGACCCGGGACAGGGTACGAGCAGTACTTC
TRBV5-1	-	17	-	TRBJ2-3	CASSTMGGPISTDTQYF	TGCGCCAGCAGCACGATGGGGGGTCCGATTAGCACAGATACGCAGTATTTT
TRBV7-2	TRBD2	18	-	TRBJ2-1	CASSSRPATSGGENEQFF	TGTGCCAGCAGCTCCCGCCCTGCAACTAGCGGGGGGGAGAATGAGCAGTTCTTC
TRBV11-3	-	14	-	TRBJ2-7	CASSPGLQDYEQYF	TGTGCCAGCAGCCCGGGACTCCAGGACTACGAGCAGTACTTC
TRBV10-3	-	12	-	TRBJ1-5	CAISVGDQPQHF	TGTGCCATCAGTGTAGGGGATCAGCCCCAGCATTTT
TRBV10-3	-	15	-	TRBJ2-1	CAISESQGQVTEQFF	TGTGCCATCAGTGAGTCGCAAGGTCAGGTGACTGAGCAGTTCTTC
TRBV5-1	TRBD2	16	-	TRBJ2-3	CASRISSGGYTDTQYF	TGCGCCAGCAGGATATCTAGCGGGGGTTACACAGATACGCAGTATTTT
TRBV7-2	TRBD1	15	-	TRBJ1-2	CASSLGGQAFYGYTF	TGTGCCAGCAGCTTAGGGGGACAGGCGTTCTATGGCTACACCTTC
TRBV6-1	-	13	few	TRBJ2-7	CASRATGLYEQYF	TGTGCCAGCAGAGCTACAGGGTTATACGAGCAGTACTTC
TRBV15	TRBD2	20	once	TRBJ2-3	CATSREAQPLIAGVADTQYF	TGTGCCACCAGCAGAGAAGCCCAACCCCTTATAGCGGGAGTGGCAGATACGCAGTATTTT
TRBV5-1	-	14	-	TRBJ1-2	CASSLRTAGYGYTF	TGCGCCAGCAGCTTGAGAACAGCAGGCTATGGCTACACCTTC
TRBV5-5	-	16	-	TRBJ1-6	CASSLEVRQVNSPLHF	TGTGCCAGCAGCTTGGAGGTCAGACAGGTGAATTCACCCCTCCACTTT
TRBV5-1	TRBD2	16	-	TRBJ2-3	CASSSGLAGSTDTQYF	TGCGCCAGCAGCTCTGGACTAGCGGGAAGTACGGATACGCAGTATTTT
TRBV2	TRBD1	14	-	TRBJ1-1	CASSKTGGWTEAFF	TGTGCCAGCAGCAAGACAGGGGGTTGGACTGAAGCTTTCTTT
TRBV27	-	15	-	TRBJ1-2	CASSTRTDSNYGYTF	TGTGCCAGCAGTACTCGGACAGACAGTAACTATGGCTACACCTTC
TRBV7-9	-	12	-	TRBJ1-5	CASGGGNQPQHF	TGTGCCAGCGGGGGGGGCAATCAGCCCCAGCATTTT
TRBV7-2	TRBD2	14	-	TRBJ2-7	CASSPTSGSYEQYF	TGTGCCAGCAGTCCGACTAGCGGGTCCTACGAGCAGTACTTC